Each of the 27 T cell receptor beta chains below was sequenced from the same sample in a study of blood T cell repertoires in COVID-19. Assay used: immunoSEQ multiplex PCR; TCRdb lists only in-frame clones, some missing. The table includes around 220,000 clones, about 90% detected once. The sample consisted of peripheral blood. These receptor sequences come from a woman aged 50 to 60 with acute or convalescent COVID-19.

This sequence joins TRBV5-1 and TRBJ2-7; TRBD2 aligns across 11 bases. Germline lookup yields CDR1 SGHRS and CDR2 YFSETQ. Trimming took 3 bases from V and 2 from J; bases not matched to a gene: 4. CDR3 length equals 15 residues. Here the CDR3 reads CASSSTSGSPYEQYF. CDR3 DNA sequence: TGCGCCAGCAGCTCCACTAGCGGGAGTCCCTACGAGCAGTACTTC.

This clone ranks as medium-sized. The CDR3: CASSIGDRGLYGYTF. CDR3 nucleotide sequence: TGTGCCAGTAGTATAGGGGACAGGGGGCTTTATGGCTACACCTTC. This chain links TRBV19 with TRBJ1-2; 12 bases are shared with TRBD1. Germline-derived CDR1 and CDR2 are LNHDA and SQIVND (reference sequence). This CDR3 is built from 15 residues. J was trimmed by 5 bases and V by 1 base; bases with no gene match: 2.

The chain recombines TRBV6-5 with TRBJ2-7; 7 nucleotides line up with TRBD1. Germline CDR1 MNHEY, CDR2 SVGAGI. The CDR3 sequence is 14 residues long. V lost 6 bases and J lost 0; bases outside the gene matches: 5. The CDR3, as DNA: TGTGCCAGCAGCAGACAGGGTATCTCCTACGAGCAGTACTTC. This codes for CASSRQGISYEQYF.

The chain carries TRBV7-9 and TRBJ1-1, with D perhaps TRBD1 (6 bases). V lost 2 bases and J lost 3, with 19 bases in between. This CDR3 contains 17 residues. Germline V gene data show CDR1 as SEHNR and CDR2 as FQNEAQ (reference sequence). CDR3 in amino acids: CASSLYQGISLDTEAFF. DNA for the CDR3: TGTGCCAGCAGCTTATATCAGGGGATATCGTTGGACACTGAAGCTTTCTTT.

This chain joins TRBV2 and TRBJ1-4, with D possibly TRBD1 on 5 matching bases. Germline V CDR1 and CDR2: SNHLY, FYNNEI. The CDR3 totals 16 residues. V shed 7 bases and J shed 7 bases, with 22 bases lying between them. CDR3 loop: CASMGIPTASLEKLFF. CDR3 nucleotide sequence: TGTGCCAGCATGGGTATACCGACAGCGAGTCTTGAAAAACTGTTTTTT. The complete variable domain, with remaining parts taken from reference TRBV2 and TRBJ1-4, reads EPEVTQTPSHQVTQMGQEVILRCVPISNHLYFYWYRQILGQKVEFLVSFYNNEISEKSEIFDDQFSVERPDGSNFTLKIRSTKLEDSAMYFCASMGIPTASLEKLFFGSGTQLSVL.

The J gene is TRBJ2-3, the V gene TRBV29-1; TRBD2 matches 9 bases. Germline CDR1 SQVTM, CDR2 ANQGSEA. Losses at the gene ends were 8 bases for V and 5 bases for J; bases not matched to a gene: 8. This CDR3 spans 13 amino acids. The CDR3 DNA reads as TGCAGCATCTCAGCGGGGGGCAGAGATACGCAGTATTTT. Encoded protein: CSISAGGRDTQYF.

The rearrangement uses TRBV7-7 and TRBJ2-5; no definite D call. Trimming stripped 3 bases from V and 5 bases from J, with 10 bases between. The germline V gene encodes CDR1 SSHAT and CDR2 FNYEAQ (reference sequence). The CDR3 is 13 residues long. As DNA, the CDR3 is TGTGCCAGCAGCTTTATGGCATCGGAGACCCAGTACTTC. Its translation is CASSFMASETQYF. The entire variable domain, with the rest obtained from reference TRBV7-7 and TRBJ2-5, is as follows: GAGVSQSPRYKVTKRGQDVTLRCDPISSHATLYWYQQALGQGPEFLTYFNYEAQPDKSGLPSDRFSAERPEGSISTLTIQRTEQRDSAMYRCASSFMASETQYFGPGTRLLVL.

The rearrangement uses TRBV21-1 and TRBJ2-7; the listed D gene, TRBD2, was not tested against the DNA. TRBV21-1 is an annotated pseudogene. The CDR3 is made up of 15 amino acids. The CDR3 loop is CASTSLYQDNYEQYF. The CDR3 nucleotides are TGTGCCAGCACCTCCCTATACCAAGATAACTACGAGCAGTACTTC.

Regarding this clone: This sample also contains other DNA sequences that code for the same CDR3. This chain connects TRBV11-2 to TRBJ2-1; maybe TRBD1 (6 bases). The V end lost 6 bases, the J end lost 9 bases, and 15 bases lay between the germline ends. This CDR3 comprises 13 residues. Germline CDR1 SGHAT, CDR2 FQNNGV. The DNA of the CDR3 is TGTGCCAGCAGAGATACAGGGACCGGTGAGCAGTTCTTC. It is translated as CASRDTGTGEQFF. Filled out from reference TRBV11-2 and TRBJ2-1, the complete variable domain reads EAGVAQSPRYKIIEKRQSVAFWCNPISGHATLYWYQQILGQGPKLLIQFQNNGVVDDSQLPKDRFSAERLKGVDSTLKIQPAKLEDSAVYLCASRDTGTGEQFFGPGTRLTVL.

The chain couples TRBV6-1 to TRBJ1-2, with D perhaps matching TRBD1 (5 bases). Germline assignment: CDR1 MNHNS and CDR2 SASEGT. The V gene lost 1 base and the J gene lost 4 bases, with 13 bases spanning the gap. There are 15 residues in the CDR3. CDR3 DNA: TGTGCCAGCAGTGAAGGGGGGGGATACGGCTATGGCTACACCTTC. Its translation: CASSEGGGYGYGYTF.

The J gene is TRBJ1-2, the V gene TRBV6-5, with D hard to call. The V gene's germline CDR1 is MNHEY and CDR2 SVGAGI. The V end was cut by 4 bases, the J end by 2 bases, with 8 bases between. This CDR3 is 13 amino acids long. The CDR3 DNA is TGTGCCAGCAGTTTAGACGGGAACTATGGCTACACCTTC. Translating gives CASSLDGNYGYTF.

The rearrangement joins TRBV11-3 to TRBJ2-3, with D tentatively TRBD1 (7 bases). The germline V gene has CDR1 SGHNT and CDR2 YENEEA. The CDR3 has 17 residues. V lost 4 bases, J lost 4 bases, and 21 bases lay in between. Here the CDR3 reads CASSSLGGLAIADTQYF. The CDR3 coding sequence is TGTGCCAGCAGCTCTTTAGGGGGCCTAGCGATCGCAGATACGCAGTATTTT.

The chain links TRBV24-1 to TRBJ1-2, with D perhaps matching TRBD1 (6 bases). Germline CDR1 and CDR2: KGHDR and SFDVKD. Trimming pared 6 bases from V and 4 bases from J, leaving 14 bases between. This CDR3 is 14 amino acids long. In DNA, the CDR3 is TGTGCCACCAGTTCCGGGACACACACCTATGGCTACACCTTC. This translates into CATSSGTHTYGYTF.

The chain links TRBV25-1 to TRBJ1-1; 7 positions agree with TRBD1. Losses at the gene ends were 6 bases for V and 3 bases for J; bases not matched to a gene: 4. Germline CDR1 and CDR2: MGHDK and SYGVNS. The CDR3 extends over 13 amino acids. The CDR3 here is CASRLTGDTEAFF. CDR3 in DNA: TGTGCCAGCAGACTAACAGGGGACACTGAAGCTTTCTTT.

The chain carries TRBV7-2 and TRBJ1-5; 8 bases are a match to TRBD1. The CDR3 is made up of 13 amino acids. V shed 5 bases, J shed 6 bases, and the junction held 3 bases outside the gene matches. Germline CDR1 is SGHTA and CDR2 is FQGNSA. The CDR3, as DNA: TGTGCCAGCAGCCTCACAGGGGGTCAGCCCCAGCATTTT. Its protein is CASSLTGGQPQHF.

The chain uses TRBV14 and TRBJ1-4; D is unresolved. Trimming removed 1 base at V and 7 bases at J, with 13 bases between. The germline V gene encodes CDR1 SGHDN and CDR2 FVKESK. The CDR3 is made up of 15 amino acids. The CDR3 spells CASSQGGGWFEKLFF. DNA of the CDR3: TGTGCCAGCAGCCAAGGGGGAGGTTGGTTTGAAAAACTGTTTTTT. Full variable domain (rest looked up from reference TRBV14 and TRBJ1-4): EAGVTQFPSHSVIEKGQTVTLRCDPISGHDNLYWYRRVMGKEIKFLLHFVKESKQDESGMPNNRFLAERTGGTYSTLKVQPAELEDSGVYFCASSQGGGWFEKLFFGSGTQLSVL.

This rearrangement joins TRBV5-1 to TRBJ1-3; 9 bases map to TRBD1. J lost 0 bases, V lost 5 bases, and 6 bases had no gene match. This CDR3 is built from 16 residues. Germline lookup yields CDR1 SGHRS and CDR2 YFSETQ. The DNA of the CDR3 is TGCGCCAGCAGGACAGGGGGTAGCAACTCTGGAAACACCATATATTTT. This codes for CASRTGGSNSGNTIYF.

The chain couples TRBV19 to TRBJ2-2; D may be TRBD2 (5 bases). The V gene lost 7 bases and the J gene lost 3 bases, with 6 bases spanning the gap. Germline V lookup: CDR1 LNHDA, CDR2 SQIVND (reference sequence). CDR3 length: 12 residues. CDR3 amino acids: CASTRDTGELFF. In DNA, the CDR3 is TGTGCCAGTACGAGGGACACCGGGGAGCTGTTTTTT.

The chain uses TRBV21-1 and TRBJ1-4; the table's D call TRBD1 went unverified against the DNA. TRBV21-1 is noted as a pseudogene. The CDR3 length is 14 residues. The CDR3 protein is CASSRWDSGEKLFF. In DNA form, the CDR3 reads TGTGCCAGCAGCCGGTGGGACAGCGGGGAAAAACTGTTTTTT.

The CDR3 sequence: CASSSPGAGLRGEQYF. The CDR3, as DNA: TGTGCCAGCAGCTCCCCGGGCGCGGGGCTGAGGGGCGAGCAGTACTTC. This chain connects TRBV5-6 to TRBJ2-7; possible D gene TRBD2, 6 bases. The V gene lost 3 bases and the J gene lost 6 bases, with 22 bases spanning the gap. The length of the CDR3 is 16 residues. CDR1 and CDR2 from the germline V gene are SGHDT and YYEEEE. The whole variable domain, remainder taken from reference TRBV5-6 and TRBJ2-7, is DAGVTQSPTHLIKTRGQQVTLRCSPKSGHDTVSWYQQALGQGPQFIFQYYEEEERQRGNFPDRFSGHQFPNYSSELNVNALLLGDSALYLCASSSPGAGLRGEQYFGPGTRLTVT.

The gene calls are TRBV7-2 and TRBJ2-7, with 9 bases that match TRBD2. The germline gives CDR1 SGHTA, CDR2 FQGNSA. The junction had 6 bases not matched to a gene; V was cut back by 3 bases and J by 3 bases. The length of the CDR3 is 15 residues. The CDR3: CASSLSGLALYEQYF. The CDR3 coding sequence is TGTGCCAGCAGCTTGAGCGGACTAGCGCTCTACGAGCAGTACTTC. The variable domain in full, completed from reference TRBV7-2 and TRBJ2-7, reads GAGVSQSPSNKVTEKGKDVELRCDPISGHTALYWYRQSLGQGLEFLIYFQGNSAPDKSGLPSDRFSAERTGGSVSTLTIQRTQQEDSAVYLCASSLSGLALYEQYFGPGTRLTVT.

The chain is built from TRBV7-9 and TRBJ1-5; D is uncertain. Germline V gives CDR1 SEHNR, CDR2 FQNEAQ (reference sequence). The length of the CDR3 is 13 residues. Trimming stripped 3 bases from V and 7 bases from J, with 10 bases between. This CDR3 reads CASSLSTGQPQHF. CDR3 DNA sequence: TGTGCCAGCAGCTTGTCGACGGGGCAGCCCCAGCATTTT. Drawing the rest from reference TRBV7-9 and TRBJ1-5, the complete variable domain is DTGVSQNPRHKITKRGQNVTFRCDPISEHNRLYWYRQTLGQGPEFLTYFQNEAQLEKSRLLSDRFSAERPKGSFSTLEIQRTEQGDSAMYLCASSLSTGQPQHFGDGTRLSIL.

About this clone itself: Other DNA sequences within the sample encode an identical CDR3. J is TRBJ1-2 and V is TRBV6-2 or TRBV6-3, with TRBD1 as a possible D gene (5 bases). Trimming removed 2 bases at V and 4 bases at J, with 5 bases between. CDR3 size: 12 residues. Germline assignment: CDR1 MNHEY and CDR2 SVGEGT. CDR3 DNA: TGTGCCAGCAGTTACCAGGGCTATGGCTACACCTTC. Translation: CASSYQGYGYTF.

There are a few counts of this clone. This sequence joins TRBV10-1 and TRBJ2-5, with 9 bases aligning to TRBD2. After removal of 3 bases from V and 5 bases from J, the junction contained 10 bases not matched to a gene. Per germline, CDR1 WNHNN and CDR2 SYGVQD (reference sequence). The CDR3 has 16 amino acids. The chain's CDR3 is CASSESSGSVCETQYF. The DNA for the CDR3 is TGCGCCAGCAGTGAAAGTAGCGGGAGCGTTTGTGAGACCCAGTACTTC.

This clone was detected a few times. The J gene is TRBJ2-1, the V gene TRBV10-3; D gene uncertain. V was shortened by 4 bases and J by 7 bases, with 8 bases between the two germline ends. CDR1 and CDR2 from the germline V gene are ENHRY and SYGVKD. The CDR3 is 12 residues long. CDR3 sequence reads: CAISVSRNEQFF. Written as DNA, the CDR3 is TGTGCCATCAGTGTTAGCCGTAATGAGCAGTTCTTC.

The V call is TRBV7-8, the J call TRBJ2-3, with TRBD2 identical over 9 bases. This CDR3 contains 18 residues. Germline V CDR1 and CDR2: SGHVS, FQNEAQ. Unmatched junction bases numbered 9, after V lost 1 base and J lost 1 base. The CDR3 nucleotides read TGTGCCAGCAGCTTAGGAGTTAGGCGGGAGGGCCGCACAGATACGCAGTATTTT. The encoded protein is CASSLGVRREGRTDTQYF. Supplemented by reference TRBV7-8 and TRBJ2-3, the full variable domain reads GAGVSQSPRYKVAKRGQDVALRCDPISGHVSLFWYQQALGQGPEFLTYFQNEAQLDKSGLPSDRFFAERPEGSVSTLKIQRTQQEDSAVYLCASSLGVRREGRTDTQYFGPGTRLTVL.

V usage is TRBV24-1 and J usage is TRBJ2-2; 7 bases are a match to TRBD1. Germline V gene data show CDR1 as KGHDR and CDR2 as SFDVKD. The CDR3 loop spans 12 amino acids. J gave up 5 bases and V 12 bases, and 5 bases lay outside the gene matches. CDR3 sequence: CAAQGETGELFF. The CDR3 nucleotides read TGTGCCGCGCAGGGGGAGACCGGGGAGCTGTTTTTT.